A single TCR beta chain is shown here with its context. The antigen is not known. This sample was included in a study of blood T cells in healthy people across ages. Study outcomes and limitations: Diversity estimates from one million T cells were considered underestimates.

Together with a sample-barcoded 5' primer, a J-beta primer mix was included in a second PCR lasting roughly 6 to 12 cycles. Individual samples furnished no less than 3 million CDR3-containing paired-end reads apiece. TCRdb fed the 5' RACE reads into MiXCR, producing one record per CDR3 protein. The sample has 1.5 million to 2 million distinct CDR3 sequences, about 35% seen once. The CDR3 totals 17 residues. With 5 bases removed from V and 1 base from J, the gap between germline ends came to 18 bases. Germline lookup yields CDR1 DFQATT and CDR2 SNEGSKA (reference sequence). This clonotype was sampled from a woman aged 25 to 39 in good health. The V gene is TRBV20-1, the J gene TRBJ2-6; tentatively, D is TRBD1 (7 bases). Source material: blood. The CDR3, as DNA: TGCAGTGCTGGGGCCGGACAGGACTATTCTGGGGCCAACGTCCTGACTTTC. Translating it yields CSAGAGQDYSGANVLTF.